This TCR beta chain was documented in a study of T-cell memory formation after mild COVID-19. Study-level information: For the most part, TCR clusters were specific to one donor.

Employing constant-segment primers, 5'RACE generated TCR alpha and TCR beta cDNA libraries bearing sample barcodes and UMIs. TCRdb used MiXCR to reprocess the 5' RACE reads, holding one entry per CDR3 protein. The table records approximately 300,000 distinct CDR3 sequences, 15% to 20% of them present only once. The V end lost 2 bases, the J end lost 0 bases, and 8 bases lay between the germline ends. CDR3 length: 15 amino acids. Of note for this clonotype: Its antigen is as yet unknown.

The study, taken as a whole, reports: CD8+ contracting clones occupied EMRA, while CD4+ ones occupied mainly CM and EM. A second wave expanding day 15 to 37 was CD4+-biased; contracting clones were balanced.

The chain employs TRBV12-3 or TRBV12-4 and TRBJ1-5; D is unclear. The TCR originated in a man between 18 and 35 years old who had mild COVID-19 (a few samples of this study predate the infection). Cell type and time point are not known. Material for sequencing was PBMCs or a T cell subset sorted from them (not recorded which). The CDR3 sequence is CASSLLGSSNQPQHF. Written as DNA, the CDR3 is TGTGCCAGCAGTTTATTGGGTTCTAGCAATCAGCCCCAGCATTTT.